The 18 T cell receptor beta chains below all came from one sample that was sequenced in a study of OX40 agonist ivuxolimab in advanced cancers. The table came from immunoSEQ multiplex PCR; TCRdb's copy has only in-frame clones and leaves some out. The sample lists about 47,000 clones, 80% to 90% occurring once. Sequencing was performed on CD4+ or CD8+ T cells sorted from blood, taken in a trial of the OX40 agonist ivuxolimab. All receptors derive from an adult with an advanced solid tumor such as melanoma, head and neck, liver or kidney cancer.

This clone was seen just once. V usage is TRBV15 and J usage is TRBJ2-1, with TRBD2 identical over 9 bases. Germline V gene sequence: CDR1 LNHNV, CDR2 YYDKDF (reference sequence). V was pared by 3 bases and J by 5 bases, with 2 bases of the junction left unmatched. The CDR3 has 14 amino acids. CDR3 sequence (DNA): TGTGCCACCAGCAGCGGACTAGCGAACAATGAGCAGTTCTTC. This encodes CATSSGLANNEQFF.

The J gene is TRBJ1-2, the V gene TRBV7-8; unclear D gene. CDR3 length equals 14 residues. Germline CDR1 is SGHVS and CDR2 is FQNEAQ. V dropped 1 base and J dropped 4 bases, with 10 bases sitting between them. CDR3 residues: CASSLGDAVYGYTF. The CDR3 DNA reads TGTGCCAGCAGCTTAGGAGACGCAGTCTATGGCTACACCTTC. Filled out from reference TRBV7-8 and TRBJ1-2, the complete variable domain reads GAGVSQSPRYKVAKRGQDVALRCDPISGHVSLFWYQQALGQGPEFLTYFQNEAQLDKSGLPSDRFFAERPEGSVSTLKIQRTQQEDSAVYLCASSLGDAVYGYTFGSGTRLTVV.

This chain links TRBV5-5 with TRBJ1-3; D might be TRBD1 (5 bases). V was pared by 0 bases and J by 16 bases, with 14 bases between. Per the germline V gene, CDR1 is SGHKS and CDR2 is YYEKEE (reference sequence). The CDR3 covers 12 residues. In DNA, the CDR3 is TGTGCCAGCAGCTTGGGGCAGGGTGCGATGTATTTT. It is translated as CASSLGQGAMYF.

This clone has only one observation. The V and J genes are TRBV19 and TRBJ2-6; D remains unclear. The CDR3 has 15 residues. Trimming pared 6 bases from V and 1 base from J, leaving 10 bases between. From germline, CDR1 is LNHDA and CDR2 SQIVND (reference sequence). CDR3 in DNA: TGTGCCAGTAGCTTAGAACTGTCTGGGGCCAACGTCCTGACTTTC. Translation gives CASSLELSGANVLTF.

This clone is medium-sized (0.01 to 0.1%). The V and J genes are TRBV27 and TRBJ1-2; possible D gene TRBD1, 6 bases. The CDR3 runs 15 residues. Between the trimmed V and J ends, which lost 2 bases and 3 bases, there was a span of 13 bases. From germline, CDR1 is MNHEY and CDR2 SMNVEV (reference sequence). Here the CDR3 DNA reads TGTGCCAGCAGTTTAAGTCAGGGGAGTTACTATGGCTACACCTTC. This encodes CASSLSQGSYYGYTF.

A few counts support this clone. This chain joins TRBV6-1 and TRBJ2-3, with 10 bases lining up with TRBD1. This CDR3 is 14 amino acids long. Germline CDR1 reads MNHNS; CDR2 reads SASEGT. Unmatched junction bases numbered 4, after V lost 7 bases and J lost 3 bases. The CDR3 region has the DNA TGTGCCAGCACCGGGACAGGGGCTACAGATACGCAGTATTTT. Its translation: CASTGTGATDTQYF.

This chain uses TRBV4-3 with TRBJ2-1; unclear D gene. V was cut by 3 bases and J by 3 bases, with 3 bases left in between. The length of the CDR3 is 12 residues. CDR1 is LGHNA, CDR2 YSLEER, per germline. The CDR3 loop reads CASSQIYNEQFF. CDR3 coding DNA: TGCGCCAGCAGCCAGATCTACAATGAGCAGTTCTTC.

The CDR3 DNA sequence: TGTGCCAGCAGCTTGGGACTAGCGGAAAACATTCAGTACTTC. Its protein product is CASSLGLAENIQYF. The chain carries TRBV5-4 and TRBJ2-4, with 9 positions matching TRBD2. This CDR3 is built from 14 residues. From germline, CDR1 is SGHNT and CDR2 YYREEE (reference sequence). V trimming: 0 bases; J trimming: 5 bases; junction bases outside the gene matches: 0.

The V call is TRBV6-4, the J call TRBJ2-1, with 8 positions matching TRBD2. This CDR3 comprises 14 residues. The J segment lost 6 bases and the V segment lost 2 bases, leaving 3 bases of the junction unmatched. CDR1 and CDR2 from the germline V gene are MRHNA and SNTAGT. The CDR3: CASSDGTSGNEQFF. The DNA for the CDR3 is TGTGCCAGCAGTGACGGGACTAGTGGCAATGAGCAGTTCTTC.

The rearrangement uses TRBV28 and TRBJ2-5; possibly TRBD2 for D (6 bases). The CDR3 is made up of 16 amino acids. Germline loops: CDR1 MDHEN, CDR2 SYDVKM. The germline V and J ends were trimmed by 4 bases and 4 bases, with 19 bases remaining between them. The CDR3 region has the DNA TGTGCCAGCAGTTGGCGCCGGGTATCAGCGGGAGAGACCCAGTACTTC. Translated, it gives CASSWRRVSAGETQYF.

This rearrangement joins TRBV27 to TRBJ1-6; D might be TRBD1 (5 bases). Per the germline V gene, CDR1 is MNHEY and CDR2 is SMNVEV (reference sequence). V shed 7 bases and J shed 11 bases, with 21 bases lying between them. This CDR3 region has 15 residues. The CDR3: CASKPGMGDPPPLHF. DNA of the CDR3: TGTGCCAGCAAACCGGGCATGGGGGATCCACCACCCCTCCACTTT.

The chain links TRBV7-9 to TRBJ1-3; TRBD1 might be the D (6 bases). Trimming cost V 10 bases and J 4 bases, with 11 bases left between them. Germline V CDR1 and CDR2: SEHNR, FQNEAQ (reference sequence). This CDR3 is 12 amino acids long. The DNA for the CDR3 is TGTGCCAATCGGGGGCTCGGAAACACCATATATTTT. Amino acid sequence: CANRGLGNTIYF.

The V and J genes are TRBV19 and TRBJ1-1; possible D gene TRBD1, 6 bases. CDR1 and CDR2 (germline): LNHDA, SQIVND (reference sequence). V dropped 10 bases and J dropped 5 bases, with 17 bases sitting between them. The CDR3 spans 13 residues. The CDR3 is CANRVGLGTEAFF. The DNA for the CDR3 is TGTGCCAACAGGGTGGGTTTGGGTACTGAAGCTTTCTTT.

The V and J genes are TRBV4-3 and TRBJ2-7; a weak D match, TRBD1 (5 bases). From germline, CDR1 is LGHNA and CDR2 YSLEER. Trimming took 0 bases from V and 2 from J, leaving 11 bases between them. This CDR3 has 15 residues. The CDR3 loop is CASSQEVGPAYEQYF. The CDR3 nucleotides are TGCGCCAGCAGCCAAGAGGTGGGGCCCGCCTACGAGCAGTACTTC.

By share, this clone counts as medium-sized (0.01 to 0.1%). V gene TRBV2 combines with J gene TRBJ2-1, with TRBD2 matching 12 bases. Germline assignment: CDR1 SNHLY and CDR2 FYNNEI. Trimming took 1 base from V and 8 from J; bases not matched to a gene: 6. This CDR3 is built from 16 residues. CDR3 DNA: TGTGCCAGCAGTGAAGGACTAGCGGGAGTGGTATATGAGCAGTTCTTC. It codes for CASSEGLAGVVYEQFF.

This clone is judged medium-sized. V and J are TRBV27 and TRBJ1-2; 9 bases are shared with TRBD1. Trimming cost V 3 bases and J 3 bases; bases outside gene matches: 11. CDR3 length: 17 amino acids. CDR1 MNHEY and CDR2 SMNVEV come from the germline V gene (reference sequence). Written as DNA, the CDR3 is TGTGCCAGCAGTTTCGTTAGCACAGGGGGCGCGGACTATGGCTACACCTTC. Translated, it gives CASSFVSTGGADYGYTF.

The chain couples TRBV5-8 to TRBJ1-2; D uncertain. CDR1 is SGHTS and CDR2 is YDEGEE in the germline V gene. CDR3 length: 15 residues. Trimming took 2 bases from V and 3 from J, leaving 14 bases between them. CDR3 sequence (DNA): TGTGCCAGCAGCTTAACGCACGAGGTCTACTATGGCTACACCTTC. This sequence encodes CASSLTHEVYYGYTF.

V gene TRBV29-1 combines with J gene TRBJ1-1; 12 nucleotides match TRBD1. Per germline, CDR1 SQVTM and CDR2 ANQGSEA. The CDR3 is made up of 15 amino acids. J gave up 5 bases and V 4 bases, and 8 bases lay outside the gene matches. This CDR3 reads CSVGGQGALRTEAFF. CDR3 nucleotides: TGCAGCGTTGGGGGACAGGGGGCCCTAAGGACTGAAGCTTTCTTT.